The rows below give T cell receptor beta chains drawn from one sample of a study of T-cell memory formation after mild COVID-19. MiXCR, run by TCRdb on the 5' RACE reads, gives a single entry per CDR3 protein. The sample includes 470,000 or so distinct CDR3 sequences, 15% to 25% of them seen just once. Sequencing used PBMCs or a T cell subset sorted from them (not recorded which). The receptors were sampled from an adult woman who had mild COVID-19 (a few samples of this study predate the infection). Cell type and time point are not known. CDR3s include the opening cysteine and the closing phenylalanine or tryptophan. A D gene is named only where the DNA matches it firmly. Size values are once, few and many counts, or a class for expanded clones, and some rows have none.

>few|19|TRBV6-2/TRBV6-3|TRBD2|TRBJ2-1
CASSYVRVPTSGTINEQFF
TGTGCCAGCAGTTATGTCAGGGTTCCCACTAGCGGGACTATCAATGAGCAGTTCTTC
>once|17|TRBV5-1|TRBD2|TRBJ2-3
CASSLGVAGGIGDTQYF
TGCGCCAGCAGCTTGGGAGTAGCGGGAGGAATCGGAGATACGCAGTATTTT
>-|17|TRBV5-1|-|TRBJ2-5
CASSVGSGDRAGETQYF
TGCGCCAGCAGCGTGGGGTCGGGCGACCGCGCAGGAGAGACCCAGTACTTC
>-|14|TRBV20-1|-|TRBJ1-2
CSAADTGGIYGYTF
TGCAGTGCTGCGGACACCGGAGGCATCTATGGCTACACCTTC
>-|15|TRBV18|TRBD1|TRBJ2-7
CASSPQSGTGYEQYF
TGTGCCAGCTCACCCCAATCCGGGACAGGCTACGAGCAGTACTTC
>-|16|TRBV6-1|-|TRBJ2-7
CASKITVQLSSYEQYF
TGTGCCAGCAAAATCACAGTCCAACTGAGCTCCTACGAGCAGTACTTC
>-|12|TRBV10-3|-|TRBJ1-2
CATRGVNYGYTF
TGTGCCACTCGCGGAGTTAACTATGGCTACACCTTC
>many|14|TRBV25-1|-|TRBJ2-5
CASSEYSLTETQYF
TGTGCCAGCAGTGAATATAGCCTGACGGAGACCCAGTACTTC
>-|18|TRBV7-9|-|TRBJ2-3
CASRASYRGRHRPDTQYF
TGTGCCAGCAGGGCGTCGTACCGGGGGCGACATAGACCAGATACGCAGTATTTT
>few|12|TRBV7-9|TRBD1|TRBJ1-1
CASSFQGAEAFF
TGTGCCAGCAGCTTTCAGGGGGCTGAAGCTTTCTTT
>few|16|TRBV6-5|TRBD1|TRBJ1-6
CASSYSLGRDRTPLHF
TGTGCCAGCAGTTACTCCCTTGGACGGGACAGGACACCCCTCCACTTT
>-|16|TRBV24-1|TRBD2|TRBJ2-1
CATSDYAGGGLNEQFF
TGTGCCACCAGTGATTATGCGGGAGGGGGGTTGAATGAGCAGTTCTTC
>-|13|TRBV12-3/TRBV12-4|-|TRBJ1-2
CASMGENNYGYTF
TGTGCCAGCATGGGGGAGAACAACTATGGCTACACCTTC
>-|14|TRBV9|-|TRBJ1-1
CASSPLTANTEAFF
TGTGCCAGCAGCCCCCTGACGGCGAACACTGAAGCTTTCTTT
>-|13|TRBV6-5|TRBD2|TRBJ2-3
CASMTSGADTQYF
TGTGCCAGCATGACTAGCGGGGCAGATACGCAGTATTTT
>-|14|TRBV2|-|TRBJ1-2
CASRNPGPRGGYTF
TGTGCCAGTAGAAACCCGGGGCCCCGAGGGGGCTACACCTTC